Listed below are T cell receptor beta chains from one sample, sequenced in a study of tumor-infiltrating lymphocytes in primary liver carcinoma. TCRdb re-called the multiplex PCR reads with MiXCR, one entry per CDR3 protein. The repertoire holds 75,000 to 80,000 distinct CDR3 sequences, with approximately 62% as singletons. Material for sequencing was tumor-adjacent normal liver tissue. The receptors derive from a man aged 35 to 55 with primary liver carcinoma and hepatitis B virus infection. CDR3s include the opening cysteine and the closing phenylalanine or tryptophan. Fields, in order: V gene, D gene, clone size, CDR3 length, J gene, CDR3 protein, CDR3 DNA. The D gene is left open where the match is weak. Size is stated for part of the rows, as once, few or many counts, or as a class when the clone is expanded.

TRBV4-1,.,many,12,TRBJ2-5,CASSQIGETQYF,TGCGCCAGCAGCCAAATTGGTGAGACCCAGTACTTC
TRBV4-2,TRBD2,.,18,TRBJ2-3,CASSQEALLAGATDTQYF,TGTGCGAGCAGCCAAGAGGCGCTTCTAGCGGGAGCGACAGATACGCAGTATTTT
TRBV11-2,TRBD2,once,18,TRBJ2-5,CASGSDPWSSGRGGTQYF,TGTGCCAGCGGCTCAGATCCGTGGTCTAGCGGGAGAGGAGGGACCCAGTACTTC
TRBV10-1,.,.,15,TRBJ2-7,CASSEFRLRRNEQYF,TGCGCCAGTAGTGAGTTCAGACTTAGAAGGAACGAGCAGTACTTC
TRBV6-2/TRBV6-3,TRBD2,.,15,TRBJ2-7,CAGSYGAGAWYEQYF,TGTGCCGGCAGTTACGGAGCGGGAGCGTGGTACGAGCAGTACTTC
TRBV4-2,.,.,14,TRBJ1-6,CASSQDVRSSSLHF,TGTGCCAGCAGCCAAGATGTCAGGTCTTCATCCCTCCACTTT
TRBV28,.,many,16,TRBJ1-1,CASSFSLKGLNTEAFF,TGTGCCAGCAGTTTCTCCCTCAAAGGATTGAACACTGAAGCTTTCTTT
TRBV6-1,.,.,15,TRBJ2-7,CASNVSSSGSYEQYF,TGTGCCAGCAATGTCTCGAGTAGCGGATCCTACGAGCAGTACTTC
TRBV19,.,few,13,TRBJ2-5,CATKTGSQETQYF,TGTGCCACTAAGACAGGTTCCCAAGAGACCCAGTACTTC
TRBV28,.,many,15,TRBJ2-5,CASSKPGLQEETQYF,TGTGCCAGCAGTAAGCCCGGGTTACAGGAAGAGACCCAGTACTTT
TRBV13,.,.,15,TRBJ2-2,CASTFDQFGTGELFF,TGTGCCAGCACCTTCGACCAGTTTGGCACCGGGGAGCTGTTTTTC
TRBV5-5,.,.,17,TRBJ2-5,CASSLRPRGNLGEAQYF,TGTGCCAGCAGCCTTCGACCACGAGGAAACCTGGGTGAGGCCCAGTACTTC
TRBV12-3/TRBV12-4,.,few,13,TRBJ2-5,CVSSLSGVETQYF,TGTGTCAGCAGTTTGTCAGGGGTCGAGACCCAGTACTTC
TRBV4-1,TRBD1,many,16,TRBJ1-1,CASNRETGLMNTEAFF,TGCGCCAGCAATCGGGAGACAGGGTTAATGAACACTGAAGCTTTCTTT
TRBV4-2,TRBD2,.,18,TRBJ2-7,CASSGKLGLAGGPHEQYF,TGTGCCAGCAGTGGAAAACTGGGACTAGCGGGAGGGCCACACGAGCAGTACTTC
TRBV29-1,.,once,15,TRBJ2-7,CSVDEERDGSNEQYF,TGTAGCGTTGATGAAGAACGGGACGGGAGCAACGAGCAGTACTTC
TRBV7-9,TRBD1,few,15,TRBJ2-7,CASSLSGGTLGEQYF,TGTGCCAGTAGCTTATCAGGGGGAACCCTCGGCGAGCAGTACTTC
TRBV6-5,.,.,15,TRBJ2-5,CASSYSGWGQEAQYF,TGTGCCAGCAGTTACTCCGGATGGGGCCAAGAGGCTCAGTACTTC
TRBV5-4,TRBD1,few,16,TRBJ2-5,CASSLWGRQGQEAQYF,TGTGCCAGCAGCTTGTGGGGGCGACAGGGTCAAGAGGCCCAGTACTTC
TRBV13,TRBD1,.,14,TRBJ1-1,CASSAGTGGTGAFF,TGTGCCAGCAGCGCAGGGACAGGTGGGACTGGAGCTTTCTTT
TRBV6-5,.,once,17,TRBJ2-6,CASSYSGSNSGANVLTF,TGTGCTAGCAGTTACTCTGGGAGTAACTCTGGGGCCAACGTCCTGACTTTC
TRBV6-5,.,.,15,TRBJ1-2,CTSSPQGTANYGYTF,TGTACCAGTAGCCCACAGGGAACCGCTAACTATGGCTACACCTTC
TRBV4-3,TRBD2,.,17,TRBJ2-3,CASSQQGLAGATDTHYF,TGTGCCAGCAGCCAACAAGGACTAGCGGGGGCCACAGATACGCATTATTTT
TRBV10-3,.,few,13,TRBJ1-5,CAVSESREQPQHF,TGTGCCGTCAGTGAGTCTAGGGAGCAGCCCCAGCATTTC
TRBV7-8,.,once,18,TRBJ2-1,CASSPLGGSGISYNEQFF,TGTGCCAGCAGCCCGCTTGGAGGCTCAGGGATTTCCTACAATGAGCAGTTCTTC
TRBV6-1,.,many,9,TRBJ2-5,CASRKTQYF,TGTGCCAGCAGAAAGACCCAGTACTTC
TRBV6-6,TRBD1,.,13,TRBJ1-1,CASGTGGTTETSF,TGTGCGAGCGGCACAGGGGGGACTACTGAAACTTCCTTT
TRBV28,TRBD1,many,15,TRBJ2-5,CASSPGQGERETQYF,TGTGCCAGCAGTCCCGGACAGGGGGAGAGAGAGACCCAGTACTTC
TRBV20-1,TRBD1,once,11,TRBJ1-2,CSADRGYDYTF,TGCAGTGCAGACAGGGGATATGACTACACCTTC
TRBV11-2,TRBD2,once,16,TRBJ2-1,CVSSLELLAGVNEQLF,TGTGTCAGCAGCTTAGAGCTCCTTGCGGGAGTGAATGAGCAGCTCTTC
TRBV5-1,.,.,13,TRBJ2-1,CASTGTTHNEQFF,TGCGCCAGTACCGGGACAACCCACAATGAGCAGTTCTTC
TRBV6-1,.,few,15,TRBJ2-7,CASRRLGRVHYEQYF,TGTGCCAGCAGGCGCCTAGGAAGGGTCCACTACGAGCAGTACTTC
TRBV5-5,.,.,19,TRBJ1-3,CGSSSTPRDSRFAGNTIYF,TGTGGTAGCAGCTCAACGCCTCGGGACTCAAGGTTTGCGGGAAACACCATATATTTT
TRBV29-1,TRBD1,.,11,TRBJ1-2,CNMGQASSYTF,TGCAACATGGGACAGGCATCAAGCTACACCTTC
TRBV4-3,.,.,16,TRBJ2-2,CASGQDYWPEAGELFF,TGCGCCAGCGGCCAAGATTATTGGCCGGAGGCCGGGGAACTGTTTTTT
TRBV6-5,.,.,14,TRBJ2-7,CATLTIGLSYEQYF,TGTGCCACCTTGACTATCGGACTCTCCTACGAGCAGTACTTC
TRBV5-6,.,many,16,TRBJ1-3,CASSSKGFSSGNTIYF,TGTGCCAGCAGCTCCAAAGGTTTCAGCTCTGGAAACACCATATATTTT
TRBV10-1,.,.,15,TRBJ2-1,CASSPGTTGYNEQFF,TGCGCCAGCAGCCCAGGGACAACGGGTTACAATGAGCAGTTCTTC
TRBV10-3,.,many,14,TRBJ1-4,CAISDGARNEKLFF,TGTGCCATCAGTGACGGGGCGCGTAATGAAAAACTGTTTTTT
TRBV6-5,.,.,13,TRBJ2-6,CANSMSGANVLTF,TGTGCCAACAGCATGTCTGGGGCCAACGTCCTGACTTTC
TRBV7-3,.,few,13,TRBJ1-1,CASSLTVNTEAFF,TGTGCCAGCAGCTTGACAGTGAACACTGAAGCTTTCTTT
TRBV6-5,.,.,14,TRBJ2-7,CVSRVAGAPYEQYF,TGTGTCAGCAGGGTGGCAGGGGCCCCCTACGAGCAGTACTTC
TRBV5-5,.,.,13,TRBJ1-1,CANTHRENTEAIF,TGTGCCAACACTCATAGGGAGAACACTGAAGCTATCTTT